The rows below give T cell receptor beta chains drawn from one sample of a study of blood T cell repertoires in COVID-19. Data came from immunoSEQ multiplex PCR; TCRdb stores just in-frame clones and leaves some out. Here the sample spans fewer than 40,000 clones, 60% to 85% being singletons. Sequencing was performed on peripheral blood. These receptors were collected from a man between 65 and 85 years old with acute or convalescent COVID-19. Each CDR3 is given with its conserved first and last residue. Each record gives: clone size, J gene, V gene, D gene, CDR3 protein, CDR3 DNA. A D gene is named only where the DNA matches it firmly. Expanded clones are given a class, and other clones once, few, many or no size at all.

. | TRBJ2-7 | TRBV5-6 | TRBD2 | CASSTSGRGYEQYF | TGTGCCAGCAGTACTAGCGGGAGAGGGTACGAGCAGTACTTC
. | TRBJ2-2 | TRBV7-3 | . | CASSLNGNTGELFF | TGTGCCAGCAGCTTAAACGGGAACACCGGGGAGCTGTTTTTT
few | TRBJ2-1 | TRBV28 | . | CASSLTGLNNEQFF | TGTGCCAGCAGTTTAACAGGGTTGAACAATGAGCAGTTCTTC
. | TRBJ1-1 | TRBV6-5 | . | CASSPRGALHTEAFF | TGTGCCAGCAGTCCCAGGGGTGCGTTGCACACTGAAGCTTTCTTT
few | TRBJ1-2 | TRBV5-1 | . | CASSHWDSRGYTF | TGCGCCAGCAGCCACTGGGACTCGAGGGGCTACACCTTC
. | TRBJ2-7 | TRBV2 | . | CASSAWTPTYEQYF | TGTGCCAGCAGTGCATGGACACCAACCTACGAGCAGTACTTC
few | TRBJ2-3 | TRBV5-1 | . | CASSYAGIQYF | TGCGCCAGCAGTTACGCCGGGATTCAGTATTTT
. | TRBJ2-3 | TRBV7-2 | TRBD2 | CASSVAHGGTHTDTQYF | TGTGCCAGCAGCGTAGCACACGGGGGGACCCACACAGATACGCAGTATTTT
. | TRBJ2-5 | TRBV28 | TRBD2 | CASRRGLAGVSQETQYF | TGTGCCAGCAGGCGGGGACTAGCGGGAGTAAGCCAAGAGACCCAGTACTTC
once | TRBJ2-7 | TRBV19 | TRBD1 | CASTLGQGGAYEQYF | TGTGCCAGTACCCTGGGACAGGGGGGTGCCTACGAGCAGTACTTC
medium-sized | TRBJ2-5 | TRBV27 | . | CASCPWGGNQETQYF | TGTGCCAGCTGTCCCTGGGGCGGTAATCAAGAGACCCAGTACTTC
. | TRBJ1-3 | TRBV4-1 | . | CASSQERLSGLGNTIYF | TGCGCCAGCAGCCAAGAGAGATTAAGCGGACTTGGAAACACCATATATTTT
once | TRBJ2-2 | TRBV3-1/TRBV3-2 | TRBD1 | CASSGEGGGNTGELFF | TGTGCCAGCAGTGGAGAAGGGGGCGGGAACACCGGGGAGCTGTTTTTT
few | TRBJ2-7 | TRBV9 | TRBD1 | CASSVGGQSYEQYF | TGTGCCAGCAGCGTAGGGGGACAGTCCTACGAGCAGTACTTC
. | TRBJ1-1 | TRBV28 | TRBD1 | CASSRGDRSTEAFF | TGTGCCAGCAGCCGTGGGGACAGGTCCACTGAAGCTTTCTTT
. | TRBJ1-1 | TRBV15 | TRBD1 | CATSRLQGDTEAFF | TGTGCCACCAGCAGGTTACAGGGGGACACTGAAGCTTTCTTT
. | TRBJ2-5 | TRBV3-1/TRBV3-2 | TRBD2 | CASRPGLAGQETQYF | TGTGCCAGCAGACCCGGACTAGCCGGGCAAGAGACCCAGTACTTC
. | TRBJ2-1 | TRBV19 | TRBD1 | CASPDRGYYNEQFF | TGTGCCAGTCCGGACAGGGGATACTACAATGAGCAGTTCTTC
. | TRBJ1-2 | TRBV4-3 | . | CASSQGLGAYGYTF | TGCGCCAGCAGCCAAGGCTTAGGGGCCTATGGCTACACCTTC
. | TRBJ1-1 | TRBV4-3 | TRBD1 | CASRSGTAQGALAFF | TGCGCCAGCAGGAGCGGGACGGCACAGGGGGCCTTAGCTTTCTTT
. | TRBJ2-2 | TRBV7-3 | . | CASSPGPNTGELFF | TGTGCCAGCAGCCCCGGTCCGAACACCGGGGAGCTGTTTTTT
. | TRBJ1-4 | TRBV7-9 | . | CASSAATNEKLFF | TGTGCCAGCAGTGCAGCAACTAATGAAAAACTGTTTTTT
. | TRBJ1-1 | TRBV5-1 | TRBD1 | CASSEATGVMTEAFF | TGCGCCAGCAGCGAAGCGACAGGGGTGATGACTGAAGCTTTCTTT
. | TRBJ1-1 | TRBV19 | . | CASSIDPTVNTEAFF | TGTGCCAGTAGTATAGATCCCACAGTGAACACTGAAGCTTTCTTT
. | TRBJ2-5 | TRBV19 | . | CASSIRPGAVQETQYF | TGTGCCAGTAGTATACGGCCAGGGGCGGTTCAAGAGACCCAGTACTTC
. | TRBJ1-1 | TRBV9 | . | CASSVVPSGTEAFF | TGTGCCAGCAGCGTAGTACCGAGCGGCACTGAAGCTTTCTTT
. | TRBJ2-3 | TRBV24-1 | . | CATSEGRLNTDTQYF | TGTGCCACCAGTGAGGGGAGGCTGAACACAGATACGCAGTATTTT
. | TRBJ2-5 | TRBV5-1 | . | CASSFLDSQETQYF | TGCGCCAGCAGCTTTCTGGACAGTCAAGAGACCCAGTACTTC
. | TRBJ1-1 | TRBV28 | TRBD1 | CASSFYGQGRRAFF | TGTGCCAGCAGTTTCTACGGACAGGGGAGACGAGCTTTCTTT
. | TRBJ2-1 | TRBV10-1 | TRBD1 | CASSEDRGLSNEQFF | TGCGCCAGCAGTGAAGACAGGGGGCTGTCAAATGAGCAGTTCTTC
. | TRBJ1-2 | TRBV14 | . | CASSQGRSGYTF | TGTGCCAGCAGCCAAGGACGGAGTGGCTACACCTTC
medium-sized | TRBJ1-2 | TRBV20-1 | TRBD1 | CSAKTGVGYTF | TGCAGTGCCAAAACAGGGGTAGGCTACACCTTC
. | TRBJ1-5 | TRBV18 | . | CASSPSEAGQPQHF | TGTGCCAGCTCACCTTCGGAGGCCGGACAGCCCCAGCATTTT
few | TRBJ2-7 | TRBV5-6 | . | CASSLYDRNYEQYF | TGTGCCAGCAGCTTGTACGACAGGAACTACGAGCAGTACTTC
few | TRBJ2-7 | TRBV19 | TRBD2 | CASSIGAGRAYEQYF | TGTGCCAGTAGTATCGGAGCGGGACGGGCCTACGAGCAGTACTTC
. | TRBJ1-1 | TRBV7-9 | TRBD1 | CASSFQGAGEAFF | TGTGCCAGCAGCTTTCAGGGGGCGGGGGAAGCTTTCTTT
. | TRBJ2-7 | TRBV29-1 | . | CSVVTASGVSYEQYF | TGCAGCGTGGTGACAGCCTCGGGGGTTTCCTACGAGCAGTACTTC
. | TRBJ2-1 | TRBV7-9 | TRBD1 | CASRFTGVDEQFF | TGTGCCAGCAGATTTACAGGGGTGGATGAGCAGTTCTTC
. | TRBJ1-3 | TRBV7-2 | . | CASSPWSGPGNTIYF | TGTGCCAGCAGCCCCTGGTCAGGGCCTGGAAACACCATATATTTT
few | TRBJ2-7 | TRBV7-3 | TRBD2 | CASSLEAGGPGGVYEQYF | TGTGCCAGCAGCTTAGAAGCGGGAGGCCCCGGCGGTGTCTACGAGCAGTACTTC
. | TRBJ1-1 | TRBV29-1 | . | CSVATQMNTEAFF | TGCAGCGTCGCTACTCAAATGAACACTGAAGCTTTCTTT
. | TRBJ2-7 | TRBV28 | . | CASSRFQVEQYF | TGTGCCAGCAGCCGATTCCAGGTGGAGCAGTACTTC
. | TRBJ2-7 | TRBV7-8 | TRBD1 | CASSIGQGAYEQYF | TGTGCCAGCAGCATCGGACAGGGGGCCTACGAGCAGTACTTC
. | TRBJ2-1 | TRBV28 | TRBD2 | CASSPILAGGPILEFF | TGTGCCAGCAGTCCCATACTAGCGGGAGGACCAATACTAGAGTTCTTC
. | TRBJ1-5 | TRBV18 | . | CASSLGGEVRSQHF | TGTGCCAGCTCACTCGGAGGGGAGGTAAGATCCCAGCATTTT
. | TRBJ1-5 | TRBV2 | TRBD1 | CASRPTGNSNQPQHF | TGTGCCAGCAGACCGACAGGGAATAGCAATCAGCCCCAGCATTTT
. | TRBJ1-4 | TRBV6-1 | TRBD1 | CASSERTGDEKLFF | TGTGCCAGCAGTGAACGAACAGGGGACGAAAAACTGTTTTTT
. | TRBJ2-7 | TRBV6-5 | TRBD2 | CASSYFPGLAAEQYF | TGTGCCAGCAGTTACTTCCCGGGACTAGCAGCCGAGCAGTACTTC
few | TRBJ2-2 | TRBV10-3 | TRBD1 | CAISDRAPGELFF | TGTGCCATCAGCGACAGGGCTCCCGGGGAGCTGTTTTTT
many | TRBJ1-4 | TRBV9 | . | CASSLTATNEKLFF | TGTGCCAGCAGCCTCACTGCAACTAATGAAAAACTGTTTTTT
. | TRBJ1-2 | TRBV5-1 | TRBD1 | CASSLDRGRVYGYTF | TGCGCCAGCAGCTTGGACAGGGGGCGGGTCTATGGCTACACCTTC
. | TRBJ2-7 | TRBV6-1 | . | CASSEATGVQYEQYF | TGTGCCAGCAGTGAGGCAACGGGGGTTCAATACGAGCAGTACTTC
. | TRBJ2-2 | TRBV9 | . | CASSPGLNTGELFF | TGTGCCAGCAGCCCGGGACTGAACACCGGGGAGCTGTTTTTT
. | TRBJ2-1 | TRBV5-1 | TRBD1 | CASRQGTGFGNEQFF | TGCGCCAGCAGACAAGGGACAGGGTTTGGCAATGAGCAGTTCTTC
. | TRBJ2-1 | TRBV9 | TRBD2 | CASSVLGWGLGGNEQFF | TGTGCCAGCAGCGTCCTAGGGTGGGGACTAGGAGGCAATGAGCAGTTCTTC
. | TRBJ2-3 | TRBV6-5 | . | CASSYQGWGTQYF | TGTGCCAGCAGTTACCAGGGATGGGGTACGCAGTATTTT
. | TRBJ1-1 | TRBV7-9 | TRBD1 | CASSQGQYTEAFF | TGTGCCAGCAGCCAGGGACAGTACACTGAAGCTTTCTTT